The 4 T cell receptor beta chains presented below share a single source sample, sequenced in a study of T-cell reconstitution after alpha-beta-depleted transplantation in children. Preparation of the TCRbeta library was carried out with unique molecular identifiers. TCRdb independently ran MiXCR on the PCR reads; one entry per CDR3 protein. The sample consists of 500,000 or so distinct CDR3 sequences, about 31% of them appearing once. Sequenced here: PBMCs from the stem cell graft donor, sampled from the stem cell graft. The source is a human donor who donated a stem cell graft to a child with aplastic anemia.

This clonotype was detected only a few times. This chain connects TRBV3-1 to TRBJ1-4, with D perhaps TRBD1 (6 bases). Germline loops: CDR1 LGHDT, CDR2 YNNKEL (reference sequence). This CDR3 spans 15 amino acids. The ends were cut back, 4 bases at V and 8 bases at J, with 17 bases in the middle. The CDR3: CASSPSGAVWEKLFF. The CDR3 DNA sequence: TGTGCCAGCAGCCCCTCAGGGGCCGTTTGGGAAAAACTGTTTTTT. Variable domain in full (rest from reference TRBV3-1 and TRBJ1-4): DTAVSQTPKYLVTQMGNDKSIKCEQNLGHDTMYWYKQDSKKFLKIMFSYNNKELIINETVPNRFSPKSPDKAHLNLHINSLELGDSAVYFCASSPSGAVWEKLFFGSGTQLSVL.

The rearrangement joins TRBV29-1 to TRBJ2-7; 8 bases agree with TRBD1. This CDR3 is 12 amino acids long. Germline values: CDR1 SQVTM, CDR2 ANQGSEA. J was trimmed by 2 bases and V by 6 bases; bases with no gene match: 3. CDR3 sequence reads: CSVTGATYEQYF. Here the CDR3 DNA reads TGCAGCGTGACAGGGGCGACCTACGAGCAGTACTTC.

In DNA, the CDR3 is TGTGCCAGCAGTTTCTTGAGTGAAGCTTTCTTT. Its translation: CASSFLSEAFF. This chain links TRBV12-3 or TRBV12-4 with TRBJ1-1; no clear D. The CDR3 has 11 amino acids. V was trimmed by 3 bases and J by 7 bases, leaving 6 bases between them.

The chain combines TRBV27 with TRBJ1-1; a possible D gene is TRBD1 (5 bases). Looked up from germline, CDR1 is MNHEY and CDR2 is SMNVEV (reference sequence). V was trimmed by 1 base and J by 1 base, leaving 7 bases between them. The length of the CDR3 is 14 residues. Here the CDR3 DNA reads TGTGCCAGCAGTTTATACCAGGGGAACACTGAAGCTTTCTTT. This encodes CASSLYQGNTEAFF.